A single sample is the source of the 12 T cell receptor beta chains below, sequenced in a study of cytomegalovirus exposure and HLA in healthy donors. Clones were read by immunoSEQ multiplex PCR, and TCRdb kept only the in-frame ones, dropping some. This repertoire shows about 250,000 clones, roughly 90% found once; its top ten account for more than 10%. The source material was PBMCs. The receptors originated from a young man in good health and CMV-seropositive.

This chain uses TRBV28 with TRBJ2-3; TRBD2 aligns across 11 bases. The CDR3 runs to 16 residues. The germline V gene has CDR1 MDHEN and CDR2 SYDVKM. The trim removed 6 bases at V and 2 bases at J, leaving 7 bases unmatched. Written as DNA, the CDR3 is TGTGCCAGCAGCCTGGGACTAGCGGTTATCACAGATACGCAGTATTTT. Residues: CASSLGLAVITDTQYF.

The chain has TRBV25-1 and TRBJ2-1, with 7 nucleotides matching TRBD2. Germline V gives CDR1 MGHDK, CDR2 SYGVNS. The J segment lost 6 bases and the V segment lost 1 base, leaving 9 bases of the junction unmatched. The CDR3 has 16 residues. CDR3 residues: CASSESGAGVFNEQFF. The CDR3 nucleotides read TGTGCCAGCAGTGAATCCGGGGCGGGGGTCTTCAATGAGCAGTTCTTC.

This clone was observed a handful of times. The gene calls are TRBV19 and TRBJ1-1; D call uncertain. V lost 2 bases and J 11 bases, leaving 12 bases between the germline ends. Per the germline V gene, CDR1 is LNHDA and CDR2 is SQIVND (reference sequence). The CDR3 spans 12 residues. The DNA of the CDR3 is TGTGCCAGTAGTATACGAGGCGGGGAGGCTTTCTTT. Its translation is CASSIRGGEAFF.

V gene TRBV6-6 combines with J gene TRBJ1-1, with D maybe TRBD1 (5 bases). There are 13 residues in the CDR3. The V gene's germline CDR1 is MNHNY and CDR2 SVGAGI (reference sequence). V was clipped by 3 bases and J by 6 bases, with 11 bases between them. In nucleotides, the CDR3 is TGTGCCAGCAGTTATAGGGGCGAGGCTGAAGCTTTCTTT. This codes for CASSYRGEAEAFF.

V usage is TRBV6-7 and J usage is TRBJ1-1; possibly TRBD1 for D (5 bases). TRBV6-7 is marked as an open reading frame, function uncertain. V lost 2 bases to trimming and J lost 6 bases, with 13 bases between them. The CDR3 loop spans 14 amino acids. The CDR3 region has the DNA TGTGCCAGCAGTTACGGAGGGACTTGGTCTGAAGCTTTCTTT. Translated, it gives CASSYGGTWSEAFF.

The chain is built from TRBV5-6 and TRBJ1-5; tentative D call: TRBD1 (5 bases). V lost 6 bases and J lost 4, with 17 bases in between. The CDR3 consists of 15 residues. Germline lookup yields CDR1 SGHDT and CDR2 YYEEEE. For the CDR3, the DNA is TGTGCCAGCACCCTAGGAGGGACCCAAAATCAGCCCCAGCATTTT. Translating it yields CASTLGGTQNQPQHF.

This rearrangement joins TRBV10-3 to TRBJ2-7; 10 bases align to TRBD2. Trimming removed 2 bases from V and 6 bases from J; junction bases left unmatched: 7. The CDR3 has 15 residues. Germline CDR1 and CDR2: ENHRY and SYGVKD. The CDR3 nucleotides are TGTGCCATCAGTGAGAAAATAGCGGGAGGTGGCGAGCAGTACTTC. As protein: CAISEKIAGGGEQYF.

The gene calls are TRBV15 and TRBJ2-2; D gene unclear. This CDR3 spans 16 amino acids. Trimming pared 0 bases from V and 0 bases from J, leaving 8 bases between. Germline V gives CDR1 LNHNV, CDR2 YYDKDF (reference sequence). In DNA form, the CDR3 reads TGTGCCACCAGCAGAGAATCCCTACCGAACACCGGGGAGCTGTTTTTT. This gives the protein CATSRESLPNTGELFF. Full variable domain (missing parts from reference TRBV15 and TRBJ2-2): DAMVIQNPRYQVTQFGKPVTLSCSQTLNHNVMYWYQQKSSQAPKLLFHYYDKDFNNEADTPDNFQSRRPNTSFCFLDIRSPGLGDTAMYLCATSRESLPNTGELFFGEGSRLTVL.

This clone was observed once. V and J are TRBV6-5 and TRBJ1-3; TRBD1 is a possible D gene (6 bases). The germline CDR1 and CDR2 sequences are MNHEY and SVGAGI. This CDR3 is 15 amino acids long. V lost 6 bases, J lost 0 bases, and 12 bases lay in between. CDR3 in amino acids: CASSLGQRSGNTIYF. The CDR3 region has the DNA TGTGCCAGCAGCCTCGGACAGCGCTCTGGAAACACCATATATTTT.

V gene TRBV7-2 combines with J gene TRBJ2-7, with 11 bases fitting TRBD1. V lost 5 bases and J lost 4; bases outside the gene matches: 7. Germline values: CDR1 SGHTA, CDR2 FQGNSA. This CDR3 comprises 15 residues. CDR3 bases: TGTGCCAGCAGCCGCGCTGGGGACAGGGGGTACGAGCAGTACTTC. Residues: CASSRAGDRGYEQYF.

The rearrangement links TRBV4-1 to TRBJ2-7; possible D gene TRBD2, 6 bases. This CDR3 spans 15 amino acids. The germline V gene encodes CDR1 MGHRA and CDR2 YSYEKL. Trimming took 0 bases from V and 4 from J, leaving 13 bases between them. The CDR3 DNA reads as TGCGCCAGCAGCCAAGAGGAGACTAGGAGGTACGAGCAGTACTTC. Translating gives CASSQEETRRYEQYF.

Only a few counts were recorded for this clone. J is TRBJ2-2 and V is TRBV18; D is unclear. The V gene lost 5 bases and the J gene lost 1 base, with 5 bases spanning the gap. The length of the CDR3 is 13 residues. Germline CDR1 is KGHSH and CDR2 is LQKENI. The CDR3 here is CASSSENTGELFF. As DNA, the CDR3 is TGTGCCAGCTCATCCGAGAACACCGGGGAGCTGTTTTTT.